The rows below give T cell receptor beta chains drawn from one sample of a study of control samples from healthy donors and cancer patients. Sequenced by immunoSEQ multiplex PCR; TCRdb stores in-frame clones only, minus some. The repertoire includes 150,000 to 200,000 clones, roughly 90% of them detected once, and 9.5% to 15% sits in the top ten. The sample consisted of blood. These receptors were taken from a man aged 25 to 40 in good health. Each CDR3 is given with its conserved first and last residue. The D gene is left open where the match is weak. Clone size, where shown, is once, few, many, or a class for clones that have expanded.

clone_size cdr3_length j_call v_call d_call cdr3_aa cdr3_nt
. 15 TRBJ2-2 TRBV19 . CASSIQGRLTGELFF TGTGCCAGTAGTATCCAGGGGAGGCTCACCGGGGAGCTGTTTTTT
. 13 TRBJ1-1 TRBV7-9 . CASSGGRDLEAFF TGTGCCAGCAGCGGCGGACGGGATTTAGAAGCTTTCTTT
. 15 TRBJ1-5 TRBV27 . CASSTAGTWGEPQHF TGTGCCAGCAGTACTGCCGGGACATGGGGTGAGCCCCAGCATTTT
. 16 TRBJ2-7 TRBV7-9 TRBD2 CASSPGTSPRFSEQYF TGTGCCAGCAGCCCCGGGACTAGCCCACGCTTCAGCGAGCAGTACTTC
. 13 TRBJ1-6 TRBV27 . CASSGIRDSPLHF TGTGCCAGCTCCGGGATTAGGGATTCACCCCTCCACTTT
. 13 TRBJ1-2 TRBV2 . CASQTGFFDGYTF TGTGCCAGTCAGACGGGATTTTTCGATGGCTACACCTTC
. 14 TRBJ1-1 TRBV7-2 . CASSQVGRRTEAFF TGTGCCAGCAGCCAAGTAGGCAGACGAACTGAAGCTTTCTTT
. 14 TRBJ1-5 TRBV28 . CASSLGRARQPQHF TGTGCCAGCAGTTTAGGTAGGGCGAGACAGCCCCAGCATTTT
. 13 TRBJ2-7 TRBV5-1 . CASSLKLAAEQYF TGCGCCAGCAGCTTGAAACTAGCCGCCGAGCAGTACTTC
. 12 TRBJ1-6 TRBV30 . CAWEGDNSPLHF TGTGCCTGGGAGGGGGATAATTCACCCCTCCACTTT
. 12 TRBJ1-6 TRBV28 . CASYAGWSPLHF TGTGCCAGCTATGCGGGTTGGTCACCCCTCCACTTT
. 15 TRBJ1-3 TRBV18 . CASSPQSGVGNTIYF TGTGCCAGCTCACCCCAGTCCGGAGTTGGAAACACCATATATTTT
. 16 TRBJ1-5 TRBV2 TRBD1 CASSGQGGRTNQPQHF TGTGCCAGCAGTGGCCAGGGGGGAAGGACCAATCAGCCCCAGCATTTT
once 11 TRBJ1-2 TRBV10-3 . CAIRREHGYTF TGTGCCATCAGGCGTGAACATGGCTACACCTTC
. 11 TRBJ1-1 TRBV6-5 . CASGGAIEAFF TGTGCCAGCGGGGGGGCGATCGAAGCTTTCTTT
. 10 TRBJ1-1 TRBV28 . CATTGEEAFF TGTGCCACCACCGGGGAGGAAGCTTTCTTT
. 13 TRBJ2-7 TRBV5-1 . CASSLGESYEQYF TGCGCCAGCAGCTTGGGAGAGAGCTACGAGCAGTACTTC
. 16 TRBJ1-4 TRBV7-9 . CASTPGGAATNEKLFF TGTGCCAGCACTCCCGGGGGGGCCGCGACTAATGAAAAACTGTTTTTT
. 13 TRBJ1-5 TRBV12-3/TRBV12-4 . CASSLGVWQPQHF TGTGCCAGCAGTTTGGGGGTTTGGCAGCCCCAGCATTTT
. 14 TRBJ2-2 TRBV19 . CASRSSAHTGELFF TGTGCCAGTAGATCATCAGCCCACACCGGGGAGCTGTTTTTT
. 15 TRBJ1-5 TRBV19 . CASSPRGNSNQPQHF TGTGCCAGTAGTCCCCGGGGCAACAGCAATCAGCCCCAGCATTTT
. 15 TRBJ2-5 TRBV4-2 TRBD2 CASSPAGGEGETQYF TGTGCCAGCAGCCCAGCGGGAGGGGAGGGGGAGACCCAGTACTTC